These 14 T cell receptor beta chains share one sample of origin, sequenced in a study of spatial heterogeneity in lung cancer. Time point noted: sample taken at primary tumor resection. TCRdb re-analysed the 5' RACE reads in MiXCR, keeping a single row per CDR3 protein. In the table there are 35,000 to 45,000 distinct CDR3 sequences, approximately 6.8% of which are singletons. The specimen was PBMCs, collected at surgery. These receptors originate from a female donor with early-stage non-small cell lung cancer.

The chain employs TRBV15 and TRBJ2-5; tentative D call: TRBD1 (5 bases). Germline V gene data show CDR1 as LNHNV and CDR2 as YYDKDF (reference sequence). V was clipped by 1 base and J by 1 base, with 10 bases between them. CDR3 length: 15 amino acids. The CDR3 nucleotides read TGTGCCACCAGCAGAGGGGGCGGAATCCAAGAGACCCAGTACTTC. Translating it yields CATSRGGGIQETQYF.

This clonotype appeared many times. The rearrangement links TRBV27 to TRBJ2-3, with D possibly TRBD2 on 6 matching bases. The CDR3 spans 15 residues. V was clipped by 6 bases and J by 2 bases, with 15 bases between them. Germline V gene sequence: CDR1 MNHEY, CDR2 SMNVEV (reference sequence). CDR3 DNA: TGTGCCAGCAGGCCTACGGGAGCGCTCACAGATACGCAGTATTTT. Protein product: CASRPTGALTDTQYF.

This clonotype was seen a handful of times. This chain joins TRBV6-2 or TRBV6-3 and TRBJ2-7; D possibly corresponds to TRBD1 (6 bases). Trimming stripped 7 bases from V and 4 bases from J, with 20 bases between. The CDR3 is 15 amino acids. The germline V gene encodes CDR1 MNHEY and CDR2 SVGEGT. In DNA, the CDR3 is TGTGCCAGCAACCCCAGGGGCCGGGAAGAGTACGAGCAGTACTTC. Its protein product is CASNPRGREEYEQYF.

This clonotype was observed many times. The rearrangement links TRBV4-3 to TRBJ1-2, with D hard to call. Trimming took 1 base from V and 5 from J, leaving 11 bases between them. Germline loops: CDR1 LGHNA, CDR2 YSLEER. The CDR3 spans 14 residues. The CDR3 DNA is TGCGCCAGCAGCCAAGGGACCGGGATATATGGCTACACCTTC. Its protein product is CASSQGTGIYGYTF.

This clonotype was recorded many times. The chain joins TRBV20-1 to TRBJ2-3, with 11 nucleotides matching TRBD2. CDR1 is DFQATT, CDR2 SNEGSKA, per germline (reference sequence). The J segment lost 3 bases and the V segment lost 4 bases, leaving 6 bases of the junction unmatched. The CDR3 contains 15 residues. The CDR3 spells CSATVTSGRTDTQYF. CDR3 in DNA: TGCAGTGCTACGGTTACTAGCGGGAGAACAGATACGCAGTATTTT.

V is TRBV3-1 and J is TRBJ2-3, with D tentatively TRBD2 (6 bases). The CDR3 length is 17 residues. The germline V gene has CDR1 LGHDT and CDR2 YNNKEL (reference sequence). V was pared by 1 base and J by 2 bases, with 16 bases between. The CDR3 nucleotides are TGTGCCAGCAGCCAAGTTTCGGGGGACCCTACCACAGATACGCAGTATTTT. Translating it yields CASSQVSGDPTTDTQYF.

The gene calls are TRBV5-1 and TRBJ1-4; D ambiguous. V gave up 2 bases and J gave up 5 bases, with 10 bases separating them. The V gene's germline CDR1 is SGHRS and CDR2 YFSETQ. The CDR3 is 14 residues long. The CDR3 protein is CASSLWTGNEKLFF. CDR3 bases: TGCGCCAGCAGCTTATGGACGGGGAATGAAAAACTGTTTTTT.

The chain joins TRBV20-1 to TRBJ2-1; no reliable D call. Trimming shortened V by 3 bases and J by 5 bases, and 8 bases separated the two germline ends. Germline-derived CDR1 and CDR2 are DFQATT and SNEGSKA (reference sequence). CDR3 length: 12 residues. CDR3 protein: CSASPQNNEQFF. CDR3 DNA: TGCAGTGCTAGTCCCCAGAACAATGAGCAGTTCTTC.

This clonotype was found many times. V gene TRBV20-1 combines with J gene TRBJ1-1, with D perhaps TRBD1 (6 bases). V lost 2 bases and J lost 0, with 13 bases in between. This CDR3 is built from 15 residues. Germline lookup yields CDR1 DFQATT and CDR2 SNEGSKA (reference sequence). CDR3 amino acids: CSARRSGALNTEAFF. CDR3 DNA sequence: TGCAGTGCTAGACGGTCGGGGGCACTGAACACTGAAGCTTTCTTT.

This clonotype was recorded at least ten times. The chain has TRBV7-8 and TRBJ2-3; no definite D call. Germline V gives CDR1 SGHVS, CDR2 FQNEAQ. Trimming removed 1 base at V and 2 bases at J, with 7 bases between. This CDR3 has 14 amino acids. CDR3 nucleotides: TGTGCCAGCAGCTTAGAACTGTACACAGATACGCAGTATTTT. Translating gives CASSLELYTDTQYF.

This clonotype was detected many times. CDR3 sequence reads: CSAGQGGNIQYF. DNA of the CDR3: TGCAGTGCAGGACAGGGGGGAAACATTCAGTACTTC. The V gene is TRBV20-1, the J gene TRBJ2-4; 10 nucleotides match TRBD1. The CDR3 loop spans 12 amino acids. Germline trimming cut 6 bases from V and 6 bases from J; bases unmatched to any gene: 2. Germline loops: CDR1 DFQATT, CDR2 SNEGSKA (reference sequence).

This clonotype appeared many times. This chain joins TRBV7-6 and TRBJ2-1, with 8 bases identical to TRBD2. The germline gives CDR1 SGHVS, CDR2 FNYEAQ. The CDR3 consists of 15 residues. V was clipped by 3 bases and J by 5 bases; unmatched bases: 6. The CDR3 is CASSFKAGVNNEQFF. CDR3 nucleotides: TGTGCCAGCAGCTTTAAAGCGGGAGTAAACAATGAGCAGTTCTTC.

In its sample, this clonotype was seen many times. The genes are TRBV20-1 and TRBJ1-6; D is ambiguous. Trimming took 1 base from V and 7 from J, leaving 8 bases between them. CDR1 is DFQATT, CDR2 SNEGSKA, per germline (reference sequence). This CDR3 spans 13 amino acids. The CDR3 spells CSARGQLNSPLHF. CDR3 DNA: TGCAGTGCTAGAGGACAACTGAATTCACCCCTCCACTTT.

This clonotype was seen at least ten times. The rearrangement uses TRBV23-1 and TRBJ2-2, with D tentatively TRBD1 (6 bases). TRBV23-1 falls under the ORF class, with uncertain function. Trimming stripped 7 bases from V and 2 bases from J, with 20 bases between. The CDR3 spans 17 residues. The CDR3 reads CASTPGHTSSNTGELFF. The DNA for the CDR3 is TGCGCCAGCACTCCGGGACACACAAGCAGTAACACCGGGGAGCTGTTTTTT.